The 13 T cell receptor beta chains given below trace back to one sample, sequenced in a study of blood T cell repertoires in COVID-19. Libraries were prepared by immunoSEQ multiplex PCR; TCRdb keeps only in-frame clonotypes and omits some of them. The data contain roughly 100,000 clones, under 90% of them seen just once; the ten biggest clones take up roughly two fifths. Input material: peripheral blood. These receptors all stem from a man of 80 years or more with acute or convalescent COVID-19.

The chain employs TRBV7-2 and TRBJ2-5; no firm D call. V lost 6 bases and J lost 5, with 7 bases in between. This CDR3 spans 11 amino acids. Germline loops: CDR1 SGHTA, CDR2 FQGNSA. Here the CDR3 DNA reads TGTGCCAGCAGACAATTCGAGACCCAGTACTTC. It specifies CASRQFETQYF.

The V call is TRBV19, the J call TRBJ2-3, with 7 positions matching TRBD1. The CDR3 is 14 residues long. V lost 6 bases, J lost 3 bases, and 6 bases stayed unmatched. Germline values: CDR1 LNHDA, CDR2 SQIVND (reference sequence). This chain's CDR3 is CASSLQGSTDTQYF. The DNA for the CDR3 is TGTGCCAGTAGCCTACAGGGGAGTACAGATACGCAGTATTTT.

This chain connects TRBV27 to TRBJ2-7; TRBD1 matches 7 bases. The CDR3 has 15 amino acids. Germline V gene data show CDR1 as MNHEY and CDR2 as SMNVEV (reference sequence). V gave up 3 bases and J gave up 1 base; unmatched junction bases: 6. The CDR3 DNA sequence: TGTGCCAGCAGTTTCAAGTACAGGGGATCCTACGAGCAGTACTTC. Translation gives CASSFKYRGSYEQYF.

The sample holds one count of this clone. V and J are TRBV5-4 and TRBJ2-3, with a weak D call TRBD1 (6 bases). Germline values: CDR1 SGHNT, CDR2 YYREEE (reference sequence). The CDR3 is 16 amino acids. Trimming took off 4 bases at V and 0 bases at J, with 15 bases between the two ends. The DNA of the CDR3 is TGTGCCAGCAGCCCAGGGGCAGGACCGAGCACAGATACGCAGTATTTT. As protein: CASSPGAGPSTDTQYF.

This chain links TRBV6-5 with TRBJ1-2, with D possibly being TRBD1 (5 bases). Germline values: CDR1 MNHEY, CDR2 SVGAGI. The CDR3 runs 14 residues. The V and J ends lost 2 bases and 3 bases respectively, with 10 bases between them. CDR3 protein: CASSYSREDYGYTF. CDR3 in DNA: TGTGCCAGCAGTTACAGCAGGGAAGACTATGGCTACACCTTC.

In DNA form, the CDR3 reads TGTGCCAGCAGTTACGAGGGTCGGGACACCGGGGAGCTGTTTTTT. Translation gives CASSYEGRDTGELFF. The chain combines TRBV6-6 with TRBJ2-2, with D possibly matching TRBD2 (5 bases). Germline values: CDR1 MNHNY, CDR2 SVGAGI (reference sequence). CDR3 size: 15 residues. Trimming stripped 2 bases from V and 3 bases from J, with 10 bases between.

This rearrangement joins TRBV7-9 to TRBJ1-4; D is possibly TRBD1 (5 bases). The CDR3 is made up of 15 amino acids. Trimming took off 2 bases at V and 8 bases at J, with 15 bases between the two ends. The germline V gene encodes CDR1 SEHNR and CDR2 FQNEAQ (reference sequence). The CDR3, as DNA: TGTGCCAGCAGCTTATGGTCGACAGATACGGAAAAACTGTTTTTT. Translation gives CASSLWSTDTEKLFF.

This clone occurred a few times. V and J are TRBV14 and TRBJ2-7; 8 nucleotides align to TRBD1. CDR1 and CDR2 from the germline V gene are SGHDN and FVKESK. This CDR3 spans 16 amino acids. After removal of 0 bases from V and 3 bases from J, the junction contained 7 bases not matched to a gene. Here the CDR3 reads CASSQEHWTGNYEQYF. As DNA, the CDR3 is TGTGCCAGCAGCCAAGAGCACTGGACAGGGAACTACGAGCAGTACTTC.

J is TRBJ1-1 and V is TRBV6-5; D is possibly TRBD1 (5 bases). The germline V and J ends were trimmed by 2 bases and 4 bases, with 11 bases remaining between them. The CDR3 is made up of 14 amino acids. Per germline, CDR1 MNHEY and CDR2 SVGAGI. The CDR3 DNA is TGTGCCAGCAGTTACAGCAGGGATGTCACTGAAGCTTTCTTT. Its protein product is CASSYSRDVTEAFF.

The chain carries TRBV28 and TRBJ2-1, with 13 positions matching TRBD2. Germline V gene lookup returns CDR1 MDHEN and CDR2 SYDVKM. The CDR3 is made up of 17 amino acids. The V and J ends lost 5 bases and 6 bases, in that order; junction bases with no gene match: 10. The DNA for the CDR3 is TGTGCCAGCAGTCCGAACCCCGGGACTAGCGGGACCAATGAGCAGTTCTTC. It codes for CASSPNPGTSGTNEQFF. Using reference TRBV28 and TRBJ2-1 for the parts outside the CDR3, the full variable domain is DVKVTQSSRYLVKRTGEKVFLECVQDMDHENMFWYRQDPGLGLRLIYFSYDVKMKEKGDIPEGYSVSREKKERFSLILESASTNQTSMYLCASSPNPGTSGTNEQFFGPGTRLTVL.

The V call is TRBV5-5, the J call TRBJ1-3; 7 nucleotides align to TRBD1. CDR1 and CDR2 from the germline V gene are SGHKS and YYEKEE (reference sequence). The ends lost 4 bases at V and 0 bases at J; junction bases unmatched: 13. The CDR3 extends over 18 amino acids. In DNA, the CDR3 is TGTGCCAGCAGCCAGAACTGGGACAGTCGCCTCTCTGGAAACACCATATATTTT. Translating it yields CASSQNWDSRLSGNTIYF.

As DNA, the CDR3 is TGCAGCGCCCTGACAGGGGGTGCGAACACTGAAGCTTTCTTT. Amino acids: CSALTGGANTEAFF. The V and J genes are TRBV29-1 and TRBJ1-1; 9 nucleotides match TRBD1. Looked up from germline, CDR1 is SQVTM and CDR2 is ANQGSEA. The V gene end was trimmed by 7 bases and the J gene end by 1 base; junction bases not matched to a gene: 7. The CDR3 is 14 amino acids.

CDR3 bases: TGTGCCAGCAGCTTTATCATGGACAGCTACGAGCAGTACTTC. This sequence encodes CASSFIMDSYEQYF. This chain joins TRBV7-9 and TRBJ2-7; possibly TRBD1 for D (6 bases). Trimming stripped 3 bases from V and 3 bases from J, with 12 bases between. Germline lookup yields CDR1 SEHNR and CDR2 FQNEAQ (reference sequence). This CDR3 comprises 14 residues.